These 5 T cell receptor beta chains originate from one sample sequenced in a study of CD8 T cells in ankylosing spondylitis (dated by TCRdb to 2015 to 2018). Library method: 5' RACE. Sequencing was performed on an Illumina HiSeq 2500. TCRdb reprocessed the public reads (quality trimming at Q25 with fastp, clone calling with MiXCR) and kept in-frame beta chains. Rows matching on CDR3 protein sequence are summarized as one entry with the most common DNA and genes. Recorded for this sample are roughly 40,000 distinct CDR3 sequences; roughly 2.5% of them occurred a single time. The top ten hold approximately 4.3% of the sample. The sequenced material came from blood, either unsorted or a sorted T cell fraction (not recorded which). These receptors were taken from a male donor with ankylosing spondylitis or in good health (not recorded which).

A few counts support this clonotype. This chain links TRBV9 with TRBJ2-1, with 9 bases matching TRBD1. The V gene's germline CDR1 is SGDLS and CDR2 YYNGEE. V shed 0 bases and J 0 bases; nucleotides not matched to a gene: 7. CDR3 length: 18 residues. The CDR3 loop is CASSVASGTGSSYNEQFF. CDR3 coding DNA: TGTGCCAGCAGCGTAGCCTCCGGGACAGGGAGCTCCTACAATGAGCAGTTCTTC.

This clonotype has more than one count but fewer than ten. The chain uses TRBV9 and TRBJ2-5; D perhaps matches TRBD2 (5 bases). The CDR3 is 14 amino acids. The ends were cut back, 3 bases at V and 2 bases at J, with 11 bases in the middle. The germline gives CDR1 SGDLS, CDR2 YYNGEE. In DNA, the CDR3 is TGTGCCAGCAGCGCCGGGAACGTACAAGAGACCCAGTACTTC. Its protein product is CASSAGNVQETQYF.

This clonotype was seen a handful of times. A much larger clone sits a single nucleotide away, making a read error possible. The chain combines TRBV9 with TRBJ2-2; TRBD1 is a possible D gene (7 bases). The CDR3 extends over 15 amino acids. Germline lookup yields CDR1 SGDLS and CDR2 YYNGEE. CDR3: CASRAGQMNIGELFF. CDR3 sequence (DNA): TGTGCCAGCAGGGCGGGACAGATGAACATCGGGGAGCTGTTTTTT.

The chain couples TRBV9 to TRBJ1-1, with D perhaps matching TRBD1 (6 bases). CDR1 and CDR2 from the germline V gene are SGDLS and YYNGEE. The V end was cut by 3 bases, the J end by 1 base, with 13 bases between. This CDR3 spans 15 amino acids. CDR3 protein: CASSAGGGANTEAFF. CDR3 coding DNA: TGTGCCAGCAGCGCGGGGGGCGGGGCGAACACTGAAGCTTTCTTT.

In its sample, this clonotype was seen many times. For the CDR3, the DNA is TGTGCCAGCGGGGCGGGCCCCCAAGAGACCCAGTACTTC. Its translation is CASGAGPQETQYF. The chain employs TRBV9 and TRBJ2-5; perhaps D is TRBD1 or TRBD2 (5 bases each). CDR3 length: 13 amino acids. V dropped 7 bases and J dropped 1 base, with 11 bases sitting between them. Germline CDR1 SGDLS, CDR2 YYNGEE.